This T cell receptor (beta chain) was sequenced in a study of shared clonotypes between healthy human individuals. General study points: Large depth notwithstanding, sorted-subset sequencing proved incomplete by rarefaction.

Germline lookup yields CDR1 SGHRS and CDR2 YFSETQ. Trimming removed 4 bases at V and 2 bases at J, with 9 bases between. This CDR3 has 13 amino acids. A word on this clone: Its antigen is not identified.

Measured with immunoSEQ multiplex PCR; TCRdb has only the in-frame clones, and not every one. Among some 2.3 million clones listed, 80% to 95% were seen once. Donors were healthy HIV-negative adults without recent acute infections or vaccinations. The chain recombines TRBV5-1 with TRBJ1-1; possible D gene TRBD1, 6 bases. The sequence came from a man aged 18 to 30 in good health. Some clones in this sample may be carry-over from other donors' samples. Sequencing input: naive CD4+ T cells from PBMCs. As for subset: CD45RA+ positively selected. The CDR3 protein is CASSRDINTEAFF. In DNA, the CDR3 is TGCGCCAGCAGCCGGGACATAAACACTGAAGCTTTCTTT.